One sample yielded the 8 T cell receptor beta chains listed below, sequenced in a study of cytomegalovirus exposure and HLA in healthy donors. PCR amplification relied on 60 Vbeta primers (plus 13 Jbeta primers). The table came from immunoSEQ multiplex PCR; TCRdb's copy has only in-frame clones and leaves some out. The sample has fewer than 250,000 clones, about three quarters seen once. Sequencing was performed on PBMCs. Every receptor here comes from a man younger than 35 in good health and CMV-seronegative.

This chain joins TRBV4-3 and TRBJ2-7; 10 bases are shared with TRBD2. Trimming cost V 0 bases and J 3 bases; bases outside gene matches: 2. CDR3 size: 15 residues. Germline-derived CDR1 and CDR2 are LGHNA and YSLEER. Here the CDR3 DNA reads TGCGCCAGCAGCCAAGATAGACTAGCGGGCTACGAGCAGTACTTC. Its protein is CASSQDRLAGYEQYF.

V gene TRBV2 combines with J gene TRBJ2-3, with 7 bases matching TRBD2. Trimming removed 6 bases from V and 0 bases from J; junction bases left unmatched: 3. The CDR3 covers 14 residues. In germline, CDR1 is SNHLY, CDR2 FYNNEI. CDR3 in amino acids: CASRVSGSTDTQYF. In DNA form, the CDR3 reads TGTGCCAGCAGGGTTAGCGGGAGCACAGATACGCAGTATTTT.

This sequence joins TRBV4-3 and TRBJ2-2; D is possibly TRBD2 (7 bases). The ends were cut back, 2 bases at V and 5 bases at J, with 21 bases in the middle. Per germline, CDR1 LGHNA and CDR2 YSLEER. CDR3 size: 18 residues. The CDR3 sequence is CASSQNRWAGEGTGELFF. The DNA for the CDR3 is TGCGCCAGCAGCCAAAATCGATGGGCAGGGGAGGGTACCGGGGAGCTGTTTTTT.

V usage is TRBV5-1 and J usage is TRBJ2-1, with a tentative D call TRBD2 (5 bases). Trimming left V 2 bases short and J 10 bases short, with 13 bases between. This CDR3 has 13 residues. The germline V gene has CDR1 SGHRS and CDR2 YFSETQ. The CDR3 loop is CASSFSEASEQFF. The DNA of the CDR3 is TGCGCCAGCAGCTTTAGTGAGGCTAGCGAGCAGTTCTTC.

This sequence joins TRBV30 and TRBJ2-7; D possibly corresponds to TRBD1 (5 bases). V lost 0 bases and J lost 2, with 14 bases in between. The CDR3 runs to 15 residues. CDR1 and CDR2 from the germline V gene are GTSNPN and SVGIG (reference sequence). CDR3 nucleotide sequence: TGTGCCTGGAGTGTACAGGCAGGGAACACCTACGAGCAGTACTTC. It translates to CAWSVQAGNTYEQYF.

This CDR3 reads CAWSGQSGNTIYF. Here the CDR3 DNA reads TGTGCCTGGAGCGGTCAATCTGGAAACACCATATATTTT. The rearrangement links TRBV30 to TRBJ1-3, with D uncertain. V shed 3 bases and J shed 1 base, with 7 bases lying between them. Germline V lookup: CDR1 GTSNPN, CDR2 SVGIG (reference sequence). The CDR3 runs 13 residues.

This chain joins TRBV4-3 and TRBJ1-1, with TRBD1 identical over 7 bases. This CDR3 region has 17 residues. The junction had 11 bases not matched to a gene; V was cut back by 4 bases and J by 0 bases. Germline values: CDR1 LGHNA, CDR2 YSLEER. CDR3 DNA: TGCGCCAGCAGCCCAACCCAAATCAGGGGGATGAACACTGAAGCTTTCTTT. Protein sequence: CASSPTQIRGMNTEAFF.

The chain is built from TRBV9 and TRBJ2-1, with D tentatively TRBD2 (6 bases). The CDR3 totals 15 residues. Germline CDR1 reads SGDLS; CDR2 reads YYNGEE. Trimming cost V 0 bases and J 4 bases, with 11 bases left between them. The CDR3 protein is CASSVVGGLYNEQFF. The CDR3 DNA reads as TGTGCCAGCAGCGTAGTTGGAGGGTTATACAATGAGCAGTTCTTC. Looking up the rest from reference TRBV9 and TRBJ2-1 gives the full variable domain: DSGVTQTPKHLITATGQRVTLRCSPRSGDLSVYWYQQSLDQGLQFLIQYYNGEERAKGNILERFSAQQFPDLHSELNLSSLELGDSALYFCASSVVGGLYNEQFFGPGTRLTVL.